This T cell receptor (beta chain) is from a study of cytomegalovirus exposure and HLA in healthy donors. Study context: HLA-typed donors were the source of about 85 million unique TCRs, which an early data release held.

The PCR was carried out with 60 Vbeta primers and 13 Jbeta primers. TCRdb keeps only in-frame clones here, not all; method: immunoSEQ multiplex PCR. The sample yields some 160,000 clones, around four fifths seen once. J lost 11 bases, V lost 10 bases, and 13 bases had no gene match. Germline lookup yields CDR1 LNHDA and CDR2 SQIVND (reference sequence). CDR3 length: 13 residues. On this clone itself: What it recognizes is unknown.

Study-wide results and caveats: As confirmed in vitro, a few CMV-associated chains were specific for CMV antigens. The productive fraction for most TCR beta V segments was about 87% or about 30% in an earlier analysis.

The sequenced sample consisted of PBMCs. The chain combines TRBV19 with TRBJ1-1; 10 positions match TRBD1. The TCR comes from a man between 18 and 35 years old in good health and CMV-seronegative. CDR3 region: CATRQGAGFSAFF. Here the CDR3 DNA reads TGTGCCACCAGACAGGGGGCAGGGTTCTCGGCTTTCTTT.